The present T cell receptor (beta chain) was sequenced within a study of T cell repertoires in cytomegalovirus infection. Study background: Shared public TCR beta signatures pointed to both CMV infection and a matching HLA type.

TCRdb analysed the reads with MiXCR anew, one entry per CDR3 protein. The sample has some 110,000 distinct CDR3 sequences, roughly a tenth seen once. The table lists this clonotype with many counts. Its matching antigen is unknown. Study-wide points: Using cumulative public TCR beta family frequency, the authors identified those who carried CMV together with the relevant HLA.

This CDR3 is built from 16 residues. Germline CDR1 and CDR2: SGHAT and FQNNGV. Trimming removed 3 bases from V and 3 bases from J, with 18 bases in between. The origin of this receptor is a human donor in good health (CMV status not recorded). Some clones in this sample may be carry-over from other donors' samples. Material for sequencing was PBMCs, sequenced either directly or after in vitro stimulation (not recorded which). This chain links TRBV11-2 with TRBJ2-7, with D possibly matching TRBD1 (6 bases). The CDR3 loop is CASSFGRAGVSYEQYF. DNA of the CDR3: TGTGCCAGCAGCTTCGGTCGGGCAGGGGTGAGCTACGAGCAGTACTTC.